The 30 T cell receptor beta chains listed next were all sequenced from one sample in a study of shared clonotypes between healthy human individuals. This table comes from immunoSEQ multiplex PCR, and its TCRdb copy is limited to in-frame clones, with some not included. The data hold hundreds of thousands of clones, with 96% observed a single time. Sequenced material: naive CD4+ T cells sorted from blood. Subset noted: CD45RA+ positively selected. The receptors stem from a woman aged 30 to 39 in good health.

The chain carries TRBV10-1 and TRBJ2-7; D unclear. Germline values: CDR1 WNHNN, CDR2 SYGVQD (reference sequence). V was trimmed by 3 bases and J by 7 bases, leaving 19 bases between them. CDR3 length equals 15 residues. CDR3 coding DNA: TGCGCCAGCAGTGAAAGGGCACCGTCTCTCTCGGAGCAGTACTTC. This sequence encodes CASSERAPSLSEQYF.

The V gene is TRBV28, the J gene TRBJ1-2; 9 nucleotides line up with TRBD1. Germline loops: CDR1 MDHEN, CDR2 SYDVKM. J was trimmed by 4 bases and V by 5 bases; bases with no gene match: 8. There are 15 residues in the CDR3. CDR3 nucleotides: TGTGCCAGCAGTCAACCGGGACAGGGACTCTATGGCTACACCTTC. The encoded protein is CASSQPGQGLYGYTF.

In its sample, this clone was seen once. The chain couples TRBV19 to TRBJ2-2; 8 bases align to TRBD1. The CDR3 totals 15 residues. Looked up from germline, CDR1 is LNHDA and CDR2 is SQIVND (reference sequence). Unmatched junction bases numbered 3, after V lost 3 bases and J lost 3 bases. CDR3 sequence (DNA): TGTGCCAGTAGTATTAGACAGGGGTACACCGGGGAGCTGTTTTTT. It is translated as CASSIRQGYTGELFF.

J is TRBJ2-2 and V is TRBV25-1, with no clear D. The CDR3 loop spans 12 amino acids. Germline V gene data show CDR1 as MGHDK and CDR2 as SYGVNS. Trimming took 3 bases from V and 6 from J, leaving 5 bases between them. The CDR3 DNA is TGTGCCAGCAGTGATAAGGCCGGGGAGCTGTTTTTT. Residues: CASSDKAGELFF.

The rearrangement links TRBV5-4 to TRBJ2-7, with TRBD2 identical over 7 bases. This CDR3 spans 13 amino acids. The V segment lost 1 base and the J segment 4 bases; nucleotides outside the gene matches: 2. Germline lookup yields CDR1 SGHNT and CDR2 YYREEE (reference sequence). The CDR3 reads CASSLMGGYEQYF. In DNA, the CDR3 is TGTGCCAGCAGCTTGATGGGGGGGTACGAGCAGTACTTC.

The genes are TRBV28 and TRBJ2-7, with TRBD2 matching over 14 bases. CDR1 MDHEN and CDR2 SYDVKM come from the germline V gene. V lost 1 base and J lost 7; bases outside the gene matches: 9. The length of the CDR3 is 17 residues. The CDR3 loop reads CASSLYPGTSGGLEQYF. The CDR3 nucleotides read TGTGCCAGCAGTTTATATCCCGGGACTAGCGGGGGCTTGGAGCAGTACTTC.

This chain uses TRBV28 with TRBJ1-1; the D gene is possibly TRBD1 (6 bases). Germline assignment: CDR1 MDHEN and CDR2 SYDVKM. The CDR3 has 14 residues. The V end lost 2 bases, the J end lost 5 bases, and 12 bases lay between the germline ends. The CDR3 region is CASSLGGGGTEAFF. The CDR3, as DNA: TGTGCCAGCAGTTTAGGGGGCGGAGGGACTGAAGCTTTCTTT.

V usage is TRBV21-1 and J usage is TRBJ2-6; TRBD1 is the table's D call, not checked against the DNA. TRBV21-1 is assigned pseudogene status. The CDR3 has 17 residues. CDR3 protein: CASRRTGPESGANVLTF. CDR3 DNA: TGTGCCAGCAGAAGGACAGGACCCGAGTCTGGGGCCAACGTCCTGACTTTC.

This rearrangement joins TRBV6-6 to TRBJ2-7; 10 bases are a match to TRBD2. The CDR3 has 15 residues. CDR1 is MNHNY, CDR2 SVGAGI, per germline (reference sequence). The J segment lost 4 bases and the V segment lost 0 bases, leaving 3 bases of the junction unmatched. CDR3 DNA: TGTGCCAGCAGTTACTCCTGGACTAGCGGTTACGAGCAGTACTTC. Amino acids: CASSYSWTSGYEQYF.

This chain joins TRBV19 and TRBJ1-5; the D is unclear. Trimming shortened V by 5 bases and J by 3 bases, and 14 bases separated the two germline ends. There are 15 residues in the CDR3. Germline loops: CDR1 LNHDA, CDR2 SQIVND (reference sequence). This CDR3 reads CASSPRLGFNQPQHF. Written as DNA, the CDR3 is TGTGCCAGTAGTCCCCGCCTGGGGTTCAATCAGCCCCAGCATTTT.

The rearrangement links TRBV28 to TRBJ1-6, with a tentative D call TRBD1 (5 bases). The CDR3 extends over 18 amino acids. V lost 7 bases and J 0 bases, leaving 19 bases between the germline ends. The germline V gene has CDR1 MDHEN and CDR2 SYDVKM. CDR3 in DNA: TGTGCCAGCACCACCTTTCGGCAGGGCCTCTCCTATAATTCACCCCTCCACTTT. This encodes CASTTFRQGLSYNSPLHF.

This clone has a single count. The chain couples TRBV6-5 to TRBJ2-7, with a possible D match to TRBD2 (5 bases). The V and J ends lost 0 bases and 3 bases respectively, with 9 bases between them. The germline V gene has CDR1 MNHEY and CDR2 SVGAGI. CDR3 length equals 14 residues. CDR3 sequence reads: CASSYSPSIYEQYF. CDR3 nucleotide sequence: TGTGCCAGCAGTTACTCTCCTAGCATCTACGAGCAGTACTTC.

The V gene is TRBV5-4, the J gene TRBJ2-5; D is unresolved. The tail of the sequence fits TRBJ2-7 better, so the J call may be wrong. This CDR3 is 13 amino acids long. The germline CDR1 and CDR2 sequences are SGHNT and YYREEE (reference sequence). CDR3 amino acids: CASSLKDRDEQYF. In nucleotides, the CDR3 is TGTGCCAGCAGCTTGAAGGACCGAGACGAGCAGTACTTC.

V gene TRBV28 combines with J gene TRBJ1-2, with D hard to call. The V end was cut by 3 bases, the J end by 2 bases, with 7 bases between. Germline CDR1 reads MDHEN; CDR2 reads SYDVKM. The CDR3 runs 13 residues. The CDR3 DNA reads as TGTGCCAGCAGTTTTGGACCGAACTATGGCTACACCTTC. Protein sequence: CASSFGPNYGYTF.

CDR3 sequence: CASSATGISYEQYF. CDR3 coding DNA: TGCGCCAGCAGTGCAACGGGAATCTCCTACGAGCAGTACTTC. The genes are TRBV10-1 and TRBJ2-7, with a weak D call TRBD2 (5 bases). The CDR3 consists of 14 residues. CDR1 is WNHNN and CDR2 is SYGVQD in the germline V gene (reference sequence). Trimming removed 4 bases at V and 0 bases at J, with 10 bases between.

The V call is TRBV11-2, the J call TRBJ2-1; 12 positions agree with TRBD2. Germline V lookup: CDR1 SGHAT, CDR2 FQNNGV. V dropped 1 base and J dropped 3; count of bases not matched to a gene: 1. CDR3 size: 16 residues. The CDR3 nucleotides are TGTGCCAGCAGCTTAGCGACTAGCGGGAGCTACAATGAGCAGTTCTTC. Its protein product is CASSLATSGSYNEQFF.

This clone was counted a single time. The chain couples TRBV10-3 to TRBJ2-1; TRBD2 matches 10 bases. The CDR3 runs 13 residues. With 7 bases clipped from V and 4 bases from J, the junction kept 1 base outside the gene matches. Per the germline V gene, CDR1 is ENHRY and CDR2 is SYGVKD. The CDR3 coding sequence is TGTGCCATCAAGCGGGAGGGTTACAATGAGCAGTTCTTC. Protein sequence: CAIKREGYNEQFF.

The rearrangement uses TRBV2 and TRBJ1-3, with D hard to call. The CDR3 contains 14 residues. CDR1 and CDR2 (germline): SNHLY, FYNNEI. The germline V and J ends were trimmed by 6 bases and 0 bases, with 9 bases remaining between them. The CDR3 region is CASRDRVSGNTIYF. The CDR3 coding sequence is TGTGCCAGCAGAGATCGGGTCTCTGGAAACACCATATATTTT. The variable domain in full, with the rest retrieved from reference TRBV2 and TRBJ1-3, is EPEVTQTPSHQVTQMGQEVILRCVPISNHLYFYWYRQILGQKVEFLVSFYNNEISEKSEIFDDQFSVERPDGSNFTLKIRSTKLEDSAMYFCASRDRVSGNTIYFGEGSWLTVV.

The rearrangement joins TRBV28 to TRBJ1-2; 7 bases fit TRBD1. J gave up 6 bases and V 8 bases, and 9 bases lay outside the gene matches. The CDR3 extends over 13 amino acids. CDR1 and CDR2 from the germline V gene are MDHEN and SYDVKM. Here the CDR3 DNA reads TGTGCCAGCCGTACAACAGGGGTGCATGGCTACACCTTC. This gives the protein CASRTTGVHGYTF.

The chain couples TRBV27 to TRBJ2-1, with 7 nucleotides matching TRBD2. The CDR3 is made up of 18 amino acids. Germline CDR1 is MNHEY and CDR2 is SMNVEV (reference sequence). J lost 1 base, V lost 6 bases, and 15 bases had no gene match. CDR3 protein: CASSPRGSSGKSYNEQFF. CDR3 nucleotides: TGTGCCAGCAGCCCCCGCGGGTCTAGCGGAAAATCCTACAATGAGCAGTTCTTC.

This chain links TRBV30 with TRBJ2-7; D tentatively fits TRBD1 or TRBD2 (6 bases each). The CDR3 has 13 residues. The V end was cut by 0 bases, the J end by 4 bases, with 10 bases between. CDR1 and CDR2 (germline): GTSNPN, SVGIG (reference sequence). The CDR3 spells CAWSVGGRYEQYF. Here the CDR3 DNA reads TGTGCCTGGAGTGTCGGGGGCCGATACGAGCAGTACTTC. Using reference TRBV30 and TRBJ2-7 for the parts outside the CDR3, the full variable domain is SQTIHQWPATLVQPVGSPLSLECTVEGTSNPNLYWYRQAAGRGLQLLFYSVGIGQISSEVPQNLSASRPQDRQFILSSKKLLLSDSGFYLCAWSVGGRYEQYFGPGTRLTVT.

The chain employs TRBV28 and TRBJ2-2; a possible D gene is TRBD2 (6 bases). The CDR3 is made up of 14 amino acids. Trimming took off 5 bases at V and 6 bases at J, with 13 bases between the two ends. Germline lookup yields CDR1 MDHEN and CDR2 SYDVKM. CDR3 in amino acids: CASSPGGRPGELFF. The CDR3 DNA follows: TGTGCCAGCAGTCCCGGAGGGCGACCCGGGGAGCTGTTTTTT.

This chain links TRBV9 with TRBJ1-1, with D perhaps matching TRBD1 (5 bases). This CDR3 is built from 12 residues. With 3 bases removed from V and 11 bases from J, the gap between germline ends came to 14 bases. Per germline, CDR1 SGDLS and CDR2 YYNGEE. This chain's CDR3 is CASSETRAHAFF. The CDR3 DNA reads TGTGCCAGCAGCGAGACCAGGGCCCACGCTTTCTTT.

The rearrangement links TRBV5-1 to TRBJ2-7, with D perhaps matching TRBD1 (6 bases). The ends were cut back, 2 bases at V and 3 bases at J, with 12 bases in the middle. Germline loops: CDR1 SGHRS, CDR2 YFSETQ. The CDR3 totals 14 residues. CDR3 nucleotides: TGCGCCAGCAGCTTTGGTCCAGGGGACTACGAGCAGTACTTC. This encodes CASSFGPGDYEQYF.

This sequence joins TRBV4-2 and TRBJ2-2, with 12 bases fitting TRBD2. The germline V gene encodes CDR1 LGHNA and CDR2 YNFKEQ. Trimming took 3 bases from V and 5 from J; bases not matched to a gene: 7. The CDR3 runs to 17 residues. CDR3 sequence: CASSQETGLAGTGELFF. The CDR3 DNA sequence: TGTGCCAGCAGCCAGGAGACGGGACTAGCGGGTACCGGGGAGCTGTTTTTT.

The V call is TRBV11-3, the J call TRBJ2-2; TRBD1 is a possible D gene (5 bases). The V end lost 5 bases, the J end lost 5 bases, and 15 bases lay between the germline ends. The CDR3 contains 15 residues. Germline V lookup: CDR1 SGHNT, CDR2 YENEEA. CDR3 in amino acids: CASSLRKGMTGELFF. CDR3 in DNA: TGTGCCAGCAGCCTGCGAAAGGGGATGACCGGGGAGCTGTTTTTT.

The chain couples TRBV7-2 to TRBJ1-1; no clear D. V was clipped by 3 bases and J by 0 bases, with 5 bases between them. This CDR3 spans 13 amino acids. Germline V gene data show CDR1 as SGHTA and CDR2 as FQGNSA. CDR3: CASSFLVNTEAFF. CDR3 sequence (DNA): TGTGCCAGCAGCTTTTTAGTGAACACTGAAGCTTTCTTT.

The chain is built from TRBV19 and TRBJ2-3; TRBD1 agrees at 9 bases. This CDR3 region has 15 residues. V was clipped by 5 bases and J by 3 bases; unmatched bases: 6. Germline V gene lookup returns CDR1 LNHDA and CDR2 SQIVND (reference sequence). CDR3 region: CASSATGTGTDTQYF. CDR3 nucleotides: TGTGCCAGTAGTGCCACCGGGACAGGGACAGATACGCAGTATTTT.

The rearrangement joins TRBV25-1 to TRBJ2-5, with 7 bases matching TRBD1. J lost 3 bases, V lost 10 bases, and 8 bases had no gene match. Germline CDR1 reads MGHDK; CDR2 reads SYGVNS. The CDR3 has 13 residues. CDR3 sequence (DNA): TGTGCCACCACCGGGACAGCAGAAGAGACCCAGTACTTC. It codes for CATTGTAEETQYF.

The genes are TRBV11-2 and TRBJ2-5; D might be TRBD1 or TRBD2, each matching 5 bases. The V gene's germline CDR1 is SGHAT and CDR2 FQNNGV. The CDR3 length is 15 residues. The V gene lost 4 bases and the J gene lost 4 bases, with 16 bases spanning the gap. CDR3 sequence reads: CASSSGTGPAETQYF. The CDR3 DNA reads TGTGCCAGCAGCTCCGGGACGGGCCCGGCAGAGACCCAGTACTTC. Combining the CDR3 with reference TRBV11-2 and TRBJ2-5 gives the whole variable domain EAGVAQSPRYKIIEKRQSVAFWCNPISGHATLYWYQQILGQGPKLLIQFQNNGVVDDSQLPKDRFSAERLKGVDSTLKIQPAKLEDSAVYLCASSSGTGPAETQYFGPGTRLLVL.